This record covers a single TCR beta chain. Authors' analysis steps: It was from reference gene primer amplification that nucleated cell counts were estimated. TCRdb's table, derived via immunoSEQ multiplex PCR, lists solely in-frame clones and lacks some. The DNA was the basis for D and trimming; V, J and clone size are from that table. There are approximately 290,000 clones in the sample; approximately 90% occur only once, and around 0.88% lies in the top ten. The data were taken from a study of blood T cell repertoires in COVID-19. On the study more broadly: PBMCs, B-cell-depleted T cells, or T cells were the source of the cDNA or gDNA that made up the material.

The receptor was derived from a man aged 30-40 years with acute or convalescent COVID-19. What was sequenced was peripheral blood.

DNA for the CDR3: TGTGCCAGCAGCTTGGCGGATGAGCAGTTCTTC. Translating gives CASSLADEQFF. The chain combines TRBV5-5 with TRBJ2-1; D ambiguous. Germline V gene sequence: CDR1 SGHKS, CDR2 YYEKEE (reference sequence). This CDR3 comprises 11 residues. V lost 0 bases to trimming and J lost 8 bases, with 3 bases between them.